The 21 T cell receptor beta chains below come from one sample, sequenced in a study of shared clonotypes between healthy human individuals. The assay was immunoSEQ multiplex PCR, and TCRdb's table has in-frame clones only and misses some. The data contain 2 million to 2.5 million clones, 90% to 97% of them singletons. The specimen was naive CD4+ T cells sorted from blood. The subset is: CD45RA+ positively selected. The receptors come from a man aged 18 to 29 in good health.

The CDR3 loop is CASSPSTPWVAFF. The CDR3 region has the DNA TGTGCCAGCAGCCCTTCGACACCTTGGGTAGCTTTCTTT. The rearrangement links TRBV9 to TRBJ1-1; D not resolved. The CDR3 has 13 residues. Germline CDR1 is SGDLS and CDR2 is YYNGEE. V was cut by 4 bases and J by 10 bases, with 17 bases left in between.

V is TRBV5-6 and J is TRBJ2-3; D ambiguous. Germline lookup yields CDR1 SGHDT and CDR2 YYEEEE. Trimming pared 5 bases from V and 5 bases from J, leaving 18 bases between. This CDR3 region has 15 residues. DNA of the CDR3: TGTGCCAGCAGGCAACCGGGCCCCTGGGGAGATACGCAGTATTTT. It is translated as CASRQPGPWGDTQYF.

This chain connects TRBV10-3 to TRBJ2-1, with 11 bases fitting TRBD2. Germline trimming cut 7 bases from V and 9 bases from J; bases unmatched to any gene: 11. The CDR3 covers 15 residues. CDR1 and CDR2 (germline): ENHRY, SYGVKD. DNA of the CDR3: TGTGCCATCAATTCCGCGGGACTAGCGGAACCTGAGCAGTTCTTC. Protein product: CAINSAGLAEPEQFF.

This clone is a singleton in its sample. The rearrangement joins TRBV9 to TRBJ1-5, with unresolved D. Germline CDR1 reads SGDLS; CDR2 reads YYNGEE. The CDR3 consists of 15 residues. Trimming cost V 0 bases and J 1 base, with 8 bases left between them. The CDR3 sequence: CASSVVCPSNQPQHF. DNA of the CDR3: TGTGCCAGCAGCGTAGTATGTCCAAGCAATCAGCCCCAGCATTTT.

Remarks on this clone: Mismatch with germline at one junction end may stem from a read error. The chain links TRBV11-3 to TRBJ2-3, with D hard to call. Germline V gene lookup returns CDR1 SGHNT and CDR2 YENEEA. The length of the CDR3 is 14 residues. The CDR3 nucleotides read TGTGCCAGCAGCCTAGACCGGAGCACAGATACGCAGTATTTT. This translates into CASSLDRSTDTQYF. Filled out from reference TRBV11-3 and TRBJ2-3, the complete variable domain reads EAGVVQSPRYKIIEKKQPVAFWCNPISGHNTLYWYLQNLGQGPELLIRYENEEAVDDSQLPKDRFSAERLKGVDSTLKIQPAELGDSAVYLCASSLDRSTDTQYFGPGTRLTVL.

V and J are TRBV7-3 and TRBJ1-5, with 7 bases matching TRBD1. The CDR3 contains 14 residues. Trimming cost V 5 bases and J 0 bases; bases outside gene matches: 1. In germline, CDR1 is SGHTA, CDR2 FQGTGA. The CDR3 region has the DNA TGTGCCAGCAGCGGGGACAGTAGCAATCAGCCCCAGCATTTT. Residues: CASSGDSSNQPQHF.

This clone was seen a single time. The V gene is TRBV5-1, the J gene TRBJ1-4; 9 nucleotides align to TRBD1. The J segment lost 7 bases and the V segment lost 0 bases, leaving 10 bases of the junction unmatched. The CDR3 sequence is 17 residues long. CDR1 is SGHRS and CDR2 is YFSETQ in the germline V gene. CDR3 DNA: TGCGCCAGCAGCTTGGCCCGGGACAGGGAGGCAGCTGAAAAACTGTTTTTT. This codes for CASSLARDREAAEKLFF.

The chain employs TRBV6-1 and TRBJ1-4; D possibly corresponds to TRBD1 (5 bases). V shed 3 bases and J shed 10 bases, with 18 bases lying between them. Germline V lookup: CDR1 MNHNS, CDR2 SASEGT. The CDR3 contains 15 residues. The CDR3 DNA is TGTGCCAGCAGTGAGGGAGGGGCCCCCGTGGGAAAACTGTTTTTT. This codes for CASSEGGAPVGKLFF.

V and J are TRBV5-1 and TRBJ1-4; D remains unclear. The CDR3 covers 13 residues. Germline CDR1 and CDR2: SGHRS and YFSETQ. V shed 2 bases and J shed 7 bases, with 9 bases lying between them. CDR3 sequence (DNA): TGCGCCAGCAGCTTCGACGTTGGTGAAAAACTGTTTTTT. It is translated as CASSFDVGEKLFF.

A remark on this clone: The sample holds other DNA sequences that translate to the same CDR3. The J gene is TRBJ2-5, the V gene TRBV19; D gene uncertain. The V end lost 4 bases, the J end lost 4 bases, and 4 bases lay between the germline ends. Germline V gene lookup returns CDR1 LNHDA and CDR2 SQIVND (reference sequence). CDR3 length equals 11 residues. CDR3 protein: CASSTRETQYF. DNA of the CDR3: TGTGCCAGTAGTACACGAGAGACCCAGTACTTC.

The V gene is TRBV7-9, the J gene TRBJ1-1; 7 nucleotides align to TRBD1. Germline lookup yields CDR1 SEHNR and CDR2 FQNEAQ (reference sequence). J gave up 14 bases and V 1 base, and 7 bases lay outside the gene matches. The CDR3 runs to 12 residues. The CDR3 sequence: CASSLVGQNRFF. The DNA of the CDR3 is TGTGCCAGCAGCTTAGTGGGACAGAACCGGTTCTTT.

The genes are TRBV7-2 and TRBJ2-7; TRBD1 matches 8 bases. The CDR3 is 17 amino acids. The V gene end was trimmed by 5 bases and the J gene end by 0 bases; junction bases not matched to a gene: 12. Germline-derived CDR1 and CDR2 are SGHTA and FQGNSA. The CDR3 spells CASSITTGAWGSYEQYF. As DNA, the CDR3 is TGTGCCAGCAGCATTACGACAGGGGCTTGGGGCTCCTACGAGCAGTACTTC.

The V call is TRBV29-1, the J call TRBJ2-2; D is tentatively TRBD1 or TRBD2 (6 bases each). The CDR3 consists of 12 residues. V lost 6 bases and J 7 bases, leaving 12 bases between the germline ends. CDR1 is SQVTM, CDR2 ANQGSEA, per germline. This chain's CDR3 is CSVAQGGGELFF. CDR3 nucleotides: TGCAGCGTCGCACAGGGAGGCGGGGAGCTGTTTTTT.

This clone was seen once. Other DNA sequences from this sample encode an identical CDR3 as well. The CDR3 here is CASSSLETQYF. The CDR3 DNA follows: TGCGCCAGCAGCTCGCTAGAGACCCAGTACTTC. The V and J genes are TRBV5-1 and TRBJ2-5; D remains ambiguous. The ends were cut back, 3 bases at V and 4 bases at J, with 4 bases in the middle. Per the germline V gene, CDR1 is SGHRS and CDR2 is YFSETQ. The CDR3 contains 11 residues.

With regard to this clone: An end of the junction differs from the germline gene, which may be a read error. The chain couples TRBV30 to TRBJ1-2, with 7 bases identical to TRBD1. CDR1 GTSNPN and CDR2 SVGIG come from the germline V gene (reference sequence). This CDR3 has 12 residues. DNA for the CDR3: TGTGCCTGGAGTCAACCACAGGGGCCCGTCTCCTTC. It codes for CAWSQPQGPVSF.

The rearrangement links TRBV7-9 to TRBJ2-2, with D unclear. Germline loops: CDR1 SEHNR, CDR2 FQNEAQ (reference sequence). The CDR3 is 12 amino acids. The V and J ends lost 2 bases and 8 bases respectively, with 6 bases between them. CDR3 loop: CASSLHRGELFF. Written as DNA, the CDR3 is TGTGCCAGCAGCTTACACCGGGGGGAGCTGTTTTTT.

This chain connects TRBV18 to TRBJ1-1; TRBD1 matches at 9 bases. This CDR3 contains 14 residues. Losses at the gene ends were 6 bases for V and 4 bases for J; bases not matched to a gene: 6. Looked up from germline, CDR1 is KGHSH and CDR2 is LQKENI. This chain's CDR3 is CASSYYRGPTEAFF. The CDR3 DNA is TGTGCCAGCTCGTACTACAGGGGGCCCACTGAAGCTTTCTTT.

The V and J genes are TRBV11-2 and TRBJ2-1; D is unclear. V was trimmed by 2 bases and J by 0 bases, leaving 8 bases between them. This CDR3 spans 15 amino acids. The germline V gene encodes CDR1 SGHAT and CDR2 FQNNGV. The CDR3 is CASSLTDYSYNEQFF. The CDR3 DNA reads TGTGCCAGCAGCTTAACGGATTACTCCTACAATGAGCAGTTCTTC.

CDR3 in amino acids: CASTPEEKLFF. The CDR3 DNA is TGTGCCAGCACCCCTGAAGAAAAACTGTTTTTT. The V gene is TRBV2, the J gene TRBJ1-4; D remains ambiguous. The CDR3 consists of 11 residues. Germline V gene data show CDR1 as SNHLY and CDR2 as FYNNEI. With 7 bases removed from V and 8 bases from J, the gap between germline ends came to 8 bases.

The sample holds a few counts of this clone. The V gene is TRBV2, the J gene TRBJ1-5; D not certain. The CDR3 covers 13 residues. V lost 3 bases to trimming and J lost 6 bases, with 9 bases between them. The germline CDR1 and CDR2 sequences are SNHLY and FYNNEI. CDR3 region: CASSEGGVQPQHF. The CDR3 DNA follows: TGTGCCAGCAGTGAGGGAGGAGTTCAGCCCCAGCATTTT.

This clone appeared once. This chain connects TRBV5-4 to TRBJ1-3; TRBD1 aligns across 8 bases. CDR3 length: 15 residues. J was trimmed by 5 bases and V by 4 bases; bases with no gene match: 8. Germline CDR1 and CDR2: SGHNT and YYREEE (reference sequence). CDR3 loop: CASSTLGTGRNTIYF. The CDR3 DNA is TGTGCCAGCAGCACCCTAGGGACAGGTCGAAACACCATATATTTT.